This T cell receptor (beta chain) comes out of a study of T cell responses to AZD1222 COVID-19 vaccine. Assay: immunoSEQ multiplex PCR; the TCRdb copy retains only in-frame clones and omits some. Seen here are about 57,000 clones, 86% observed once, and the top ten hold over 15%. Losses at the gene ends were 1 base for V and 4 bases for J; bases not matched to a gene: 8. The CDR3 sequence is 16 residues long. Germline CDR1 is MNHNS and CDR2 is SASEGT. Study outcomes and limitations: The sample set comprised mostly white British donors with more females, and clonal diversity was possibly underestimated. Receipt of two AZD1222 doses was followed by a rise in Spike-specific TCR breadth and depth.

In regard to this clone: No antigen is known for it.

The chain recombines TRBV6-1 with TRBJ1-2; TRBD1 matches 8 bases. This sequence was found in an adult in good health. Sequences were derived from peripheral blood, sampled on day 0 of AZD1222 vaccination. CDR3 sequence reads: CASSEDLGQGVYGYTF. The CDR3 coding sequence is TGTGCCAGCAGTGAAGACCTCGGACAGGGAGTCTATGGCTACACCTTC.